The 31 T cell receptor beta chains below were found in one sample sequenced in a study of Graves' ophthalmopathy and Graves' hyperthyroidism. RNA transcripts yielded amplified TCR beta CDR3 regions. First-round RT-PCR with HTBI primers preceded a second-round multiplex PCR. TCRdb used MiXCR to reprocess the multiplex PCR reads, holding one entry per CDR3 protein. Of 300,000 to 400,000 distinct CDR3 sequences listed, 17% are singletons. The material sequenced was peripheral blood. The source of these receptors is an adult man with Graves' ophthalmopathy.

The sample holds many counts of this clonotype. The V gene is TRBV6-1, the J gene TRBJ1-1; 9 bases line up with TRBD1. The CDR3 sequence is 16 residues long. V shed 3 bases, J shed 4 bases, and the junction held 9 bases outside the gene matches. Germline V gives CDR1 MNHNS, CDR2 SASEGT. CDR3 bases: TGTGCCAGCAGTGATCCGAGGAGGACAGGGGTCACTGAAGCTTTCTTT. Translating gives CASSDPRRTGVTEAFF.

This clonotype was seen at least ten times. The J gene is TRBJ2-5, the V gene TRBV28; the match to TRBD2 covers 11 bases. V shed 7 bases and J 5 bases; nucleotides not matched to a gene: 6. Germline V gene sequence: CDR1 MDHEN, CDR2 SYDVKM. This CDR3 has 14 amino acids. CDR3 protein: CASNELAGEETQYF. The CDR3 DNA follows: TGTGCCAGCAACGAACTAGCGGGGGAGGAGACCCAGTACTTC.

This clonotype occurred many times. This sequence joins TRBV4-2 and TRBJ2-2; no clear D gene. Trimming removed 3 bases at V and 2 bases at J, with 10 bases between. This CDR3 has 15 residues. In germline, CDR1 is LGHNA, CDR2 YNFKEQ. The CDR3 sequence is CASSQDDPNTGELFF. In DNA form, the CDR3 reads TGTGCCAGCAGCCAGGACGATCCCAACACCGGGGAGCTGTTTTTT.

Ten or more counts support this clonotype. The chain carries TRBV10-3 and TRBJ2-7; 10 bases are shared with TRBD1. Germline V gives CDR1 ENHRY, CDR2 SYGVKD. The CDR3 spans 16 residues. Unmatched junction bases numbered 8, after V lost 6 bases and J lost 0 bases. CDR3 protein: CAIRSPGQGISYEQYF. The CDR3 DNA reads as TGTGCCATCAGATCCCCGGGACAGGGGATCTCCTACGAGCAGTACTTC.

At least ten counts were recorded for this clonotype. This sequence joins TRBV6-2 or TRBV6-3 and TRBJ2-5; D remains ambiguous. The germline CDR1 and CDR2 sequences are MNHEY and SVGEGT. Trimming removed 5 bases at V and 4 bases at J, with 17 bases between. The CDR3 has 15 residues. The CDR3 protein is CASSHAVLRGETQYF. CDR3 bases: TGTGCCAGCAGTCACGCTGTTTTGCGTGGAGAGACCCAGTACTTC.

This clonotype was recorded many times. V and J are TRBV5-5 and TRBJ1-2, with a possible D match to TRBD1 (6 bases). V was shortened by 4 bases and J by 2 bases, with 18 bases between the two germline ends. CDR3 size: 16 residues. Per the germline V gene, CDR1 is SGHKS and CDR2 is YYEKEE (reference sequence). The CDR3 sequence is CASSPDRQAGNYGYTF. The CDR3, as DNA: TGTGCCAGCAGCCCGGACCGACAGGCGGGGAACTATGGCTACACCTTC.

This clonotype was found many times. The CDR3 is CASTPPGTTGELFF. In DNA form, the CDR3 reads TGTGCCAGCACCCCCCCCGGGACCACCGGGGAGCTGTTTTTT. The V call is TRBV6-2 or TRBV6-3, the J call TRBJ2-2; tentatively, D is TRBD1 or TRBD2 (5 bases each). CDR3 length equals 14 residues. Germline CDR1 MNHEY, CDR2 SVGEGT. V gave up 7 bases and J gave up 4 bases, with 13 bases separating them.

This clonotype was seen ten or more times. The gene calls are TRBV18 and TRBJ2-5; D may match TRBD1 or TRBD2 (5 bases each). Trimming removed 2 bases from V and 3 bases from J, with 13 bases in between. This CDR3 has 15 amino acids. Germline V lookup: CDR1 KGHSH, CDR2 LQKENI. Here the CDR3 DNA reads TGTGCCAGCTCACCAGGGGGAGCAGGAGAAGAGACCCAGTACTTC. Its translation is CASSPGGAGEETQYF.

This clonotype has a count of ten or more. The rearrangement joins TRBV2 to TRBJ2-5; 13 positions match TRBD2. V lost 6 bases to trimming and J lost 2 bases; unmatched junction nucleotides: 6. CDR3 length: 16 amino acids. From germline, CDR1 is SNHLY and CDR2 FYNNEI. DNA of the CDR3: TGTGCCAGCAGGACTACTAGCGGGGGGGAACAAGAGACCCAGTACTTC. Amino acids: CASRTTSGGEQETQYF.

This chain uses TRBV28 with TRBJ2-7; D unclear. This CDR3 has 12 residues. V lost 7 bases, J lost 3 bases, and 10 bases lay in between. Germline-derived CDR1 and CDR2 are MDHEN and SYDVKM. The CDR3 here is CASKFVGYEQYF. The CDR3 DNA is TGTGCCAGCAAGTTTGTGGGCTACGAGCAGTACTTC.

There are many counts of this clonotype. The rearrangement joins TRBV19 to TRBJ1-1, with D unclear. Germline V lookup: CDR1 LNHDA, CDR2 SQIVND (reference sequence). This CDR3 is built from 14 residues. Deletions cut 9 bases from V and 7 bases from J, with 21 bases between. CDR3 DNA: TGTGCCAGCCCCGGGAGCGGGTCGGACGGTGAAGCTTTCTTT. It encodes CASPGSGSDGEAFF.

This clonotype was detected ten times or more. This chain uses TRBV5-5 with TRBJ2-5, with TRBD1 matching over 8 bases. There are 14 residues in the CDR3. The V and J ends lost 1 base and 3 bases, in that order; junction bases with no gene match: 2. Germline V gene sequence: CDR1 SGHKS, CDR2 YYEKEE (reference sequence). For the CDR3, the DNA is TGTGCCAGCAGCTTGATGACAGGGGAAGAGACCCAGTACTTC. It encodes CASSLMTGEETQYF.

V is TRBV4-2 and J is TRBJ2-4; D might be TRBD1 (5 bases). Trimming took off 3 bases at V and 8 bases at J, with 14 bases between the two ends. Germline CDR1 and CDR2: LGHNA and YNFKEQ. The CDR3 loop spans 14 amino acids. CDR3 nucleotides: TGTGCCAGCAGCCAGGCCAGGGCCCGGGACATTCAGTACTTC. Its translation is CASSQARARDIQYF.

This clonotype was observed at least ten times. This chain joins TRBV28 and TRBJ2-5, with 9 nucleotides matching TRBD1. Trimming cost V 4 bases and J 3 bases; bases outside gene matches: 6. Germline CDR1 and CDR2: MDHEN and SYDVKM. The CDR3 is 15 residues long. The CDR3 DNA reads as TGTGCCAGCAGTTACTCCGGGACAGGGAAAGAGACCCAGTACTTC. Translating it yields CASSYSGTGKETQYF.

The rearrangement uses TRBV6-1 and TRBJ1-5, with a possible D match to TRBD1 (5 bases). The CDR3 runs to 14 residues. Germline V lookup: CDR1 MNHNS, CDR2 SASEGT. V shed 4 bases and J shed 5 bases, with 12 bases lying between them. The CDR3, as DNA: TGTGCCAGCAGTGTTTCGAGGGGCGATCAGCCCCAGCATTTT. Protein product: CASSVSRGDQPQHF.

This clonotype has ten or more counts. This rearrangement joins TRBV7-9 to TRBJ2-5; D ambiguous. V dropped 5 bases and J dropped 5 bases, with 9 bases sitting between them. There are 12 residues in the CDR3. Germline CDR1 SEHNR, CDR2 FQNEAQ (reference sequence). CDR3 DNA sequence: TGTGCCAGCAGCAAGACCCCGGAGACCCAGTACTTC. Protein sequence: CASSKTPETQYF. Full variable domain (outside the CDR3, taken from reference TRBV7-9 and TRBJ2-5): DTGVSQNPRHKITKRGQNVTFRCDPISEHNRLYWYRQTLGQGPEFLTYFQNEAQLEKSRLLSDRFSAERPKGSFSTLEIQRTEQGDSAMYLCASSKTPETQYFGPGTRLLVL.

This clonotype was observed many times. The CDR3 bases are TGTGCCAGTACAGGTGGGATTAGCAATCAGCCCCAGCATTTT. Protein sequence: CASTGGISNQPQHF. This rearrangement joins TRBV28 to TRBJ1-5; D is possibly TRBD1 (5 bases). This CDR3 is built from 14 residues. V was cut by 9 bases and J by 0 bases, with 12 bases left in between. CDR1 is MDHEN, CDR2 SYDVKM, per germline.

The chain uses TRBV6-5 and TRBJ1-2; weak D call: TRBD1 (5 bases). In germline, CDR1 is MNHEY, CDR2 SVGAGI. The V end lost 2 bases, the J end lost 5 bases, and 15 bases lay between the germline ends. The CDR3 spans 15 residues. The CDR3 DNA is TGTGCCAGCAGTTACCTCCGTGCAGGGCGGTATGGCTACACCTTC. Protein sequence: CASSYLRAGRYGYTF.

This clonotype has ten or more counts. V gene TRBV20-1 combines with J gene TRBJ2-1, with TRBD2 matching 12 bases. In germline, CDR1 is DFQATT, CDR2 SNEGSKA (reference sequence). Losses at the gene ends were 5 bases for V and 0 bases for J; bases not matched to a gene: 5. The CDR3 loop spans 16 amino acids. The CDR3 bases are TGCAGTGCTGCTAGCGGGGGGGCCGGCTCCTACAATGAGCAGTTCTTC. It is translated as CSAASGGAGSYNEQFF.

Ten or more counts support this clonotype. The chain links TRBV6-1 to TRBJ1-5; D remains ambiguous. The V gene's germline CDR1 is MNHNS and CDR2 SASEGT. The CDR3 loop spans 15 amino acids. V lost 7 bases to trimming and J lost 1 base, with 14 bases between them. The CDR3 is CASTPQPGSNQPQHF. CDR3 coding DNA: TGTGCCAGCACCCCCCAGCCAGGAAGCAATCAGCCCCAGCATTTT.

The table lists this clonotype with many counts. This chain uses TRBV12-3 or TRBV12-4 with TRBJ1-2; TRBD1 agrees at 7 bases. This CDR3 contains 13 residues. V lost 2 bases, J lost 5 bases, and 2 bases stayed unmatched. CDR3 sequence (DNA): TGTGCCAGCAGTTTACGCAGGGGGTATGGCTACACCTTC. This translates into CASSLRRGYGYTF.

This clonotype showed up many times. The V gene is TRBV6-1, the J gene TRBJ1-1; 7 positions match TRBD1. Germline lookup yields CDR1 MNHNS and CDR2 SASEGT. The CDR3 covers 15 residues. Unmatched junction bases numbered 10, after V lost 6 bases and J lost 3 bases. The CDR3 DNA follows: TGTGCCAGCAGCCTAGGTTCAGGGGGGGACACTGAAGCTTTCTTT. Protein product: CASSLGSGGDTEAFF.

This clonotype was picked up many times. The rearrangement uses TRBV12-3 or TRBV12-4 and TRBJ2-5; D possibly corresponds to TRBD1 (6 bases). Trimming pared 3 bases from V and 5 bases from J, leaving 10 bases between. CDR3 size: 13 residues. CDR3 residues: CASSFDRRETQYF. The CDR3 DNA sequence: TGTGCCAGCAGTTTTGACAGGAGGGAGACCCAGTACTTC.

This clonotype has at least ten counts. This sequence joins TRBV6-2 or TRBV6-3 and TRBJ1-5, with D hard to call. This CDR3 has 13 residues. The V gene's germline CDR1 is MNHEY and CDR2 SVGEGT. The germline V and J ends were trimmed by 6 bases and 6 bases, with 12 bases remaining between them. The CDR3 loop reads CASRGQAGQPQHF. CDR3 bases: TGTGCCAGCAGAGGGCAGGCAGGTCAGCCCCAGCATTTT.

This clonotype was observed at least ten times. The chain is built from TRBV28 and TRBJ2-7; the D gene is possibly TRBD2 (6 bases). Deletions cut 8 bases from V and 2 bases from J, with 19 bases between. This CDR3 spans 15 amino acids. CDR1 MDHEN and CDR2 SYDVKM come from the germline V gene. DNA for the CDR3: TGTGCCAGCTCACGAGCCCGGGGGACTGCCTACGAGCAGTACTTC. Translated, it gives CASSRARGTAYEQYF.

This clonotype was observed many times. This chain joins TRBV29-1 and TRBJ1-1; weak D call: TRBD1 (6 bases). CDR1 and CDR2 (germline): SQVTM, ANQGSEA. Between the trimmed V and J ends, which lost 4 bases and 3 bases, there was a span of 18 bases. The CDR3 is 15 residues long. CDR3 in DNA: TGCAGCGTTGCCCGACCCAGGGGTCTGTACACTGAAGCTTTCTTT. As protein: CSVARPRGLYTEAFF.

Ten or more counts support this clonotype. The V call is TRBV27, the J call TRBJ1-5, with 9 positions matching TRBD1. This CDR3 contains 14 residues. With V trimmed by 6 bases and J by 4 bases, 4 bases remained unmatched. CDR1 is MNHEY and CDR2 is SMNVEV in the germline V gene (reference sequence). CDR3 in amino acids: CASSRTGDNQPQHF. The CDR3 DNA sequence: TGTGCCAGCAGCCGGACAGGGGATAATCAGCCCCAGCATTTT.

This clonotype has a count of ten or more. CDR3 coding DNA: TGCGCCAGCAGCCAAGGAAGGGGGCGTCAGCCCCAGCATTTT. Encoded protein: CASSQGRGRQPQHF. J is TRBJ1-5 and V is TRBV4-1; 7 nucleotides align to TRBD1. The CDR3 has 14 residues. Germline CDR1 reads MGHRA; CDR2 reads YSYEKL. V lost 1 base, J lost 6 bases, and 3 bases stayed unmatched.

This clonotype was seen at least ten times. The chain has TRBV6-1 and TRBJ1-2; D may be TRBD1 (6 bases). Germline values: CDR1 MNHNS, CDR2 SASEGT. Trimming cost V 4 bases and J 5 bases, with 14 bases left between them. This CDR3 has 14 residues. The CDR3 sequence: CASSVRGFEYGYTF. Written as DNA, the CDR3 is TGTGCCAGCAGTGTCAGGGGATTTGAGTATGGCTACACCTTC.

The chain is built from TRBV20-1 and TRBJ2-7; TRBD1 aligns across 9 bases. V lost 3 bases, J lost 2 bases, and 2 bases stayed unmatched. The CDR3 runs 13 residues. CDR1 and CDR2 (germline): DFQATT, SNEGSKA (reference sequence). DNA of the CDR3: TGCAGTGCTAGGACAGGGGGTGCCTACGAGCAGTACTTC. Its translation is CSARTGGAYEQYF.

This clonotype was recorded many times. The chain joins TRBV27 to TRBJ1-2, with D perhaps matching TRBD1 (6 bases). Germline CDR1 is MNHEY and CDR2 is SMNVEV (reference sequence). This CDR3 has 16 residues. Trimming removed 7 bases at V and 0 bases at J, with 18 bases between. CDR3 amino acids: CASTTSWDNTNYGYTF. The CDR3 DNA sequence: TGTGCCAGCACTACCTCCTGGGACAACACTAACTATGGCTACACCTTC.